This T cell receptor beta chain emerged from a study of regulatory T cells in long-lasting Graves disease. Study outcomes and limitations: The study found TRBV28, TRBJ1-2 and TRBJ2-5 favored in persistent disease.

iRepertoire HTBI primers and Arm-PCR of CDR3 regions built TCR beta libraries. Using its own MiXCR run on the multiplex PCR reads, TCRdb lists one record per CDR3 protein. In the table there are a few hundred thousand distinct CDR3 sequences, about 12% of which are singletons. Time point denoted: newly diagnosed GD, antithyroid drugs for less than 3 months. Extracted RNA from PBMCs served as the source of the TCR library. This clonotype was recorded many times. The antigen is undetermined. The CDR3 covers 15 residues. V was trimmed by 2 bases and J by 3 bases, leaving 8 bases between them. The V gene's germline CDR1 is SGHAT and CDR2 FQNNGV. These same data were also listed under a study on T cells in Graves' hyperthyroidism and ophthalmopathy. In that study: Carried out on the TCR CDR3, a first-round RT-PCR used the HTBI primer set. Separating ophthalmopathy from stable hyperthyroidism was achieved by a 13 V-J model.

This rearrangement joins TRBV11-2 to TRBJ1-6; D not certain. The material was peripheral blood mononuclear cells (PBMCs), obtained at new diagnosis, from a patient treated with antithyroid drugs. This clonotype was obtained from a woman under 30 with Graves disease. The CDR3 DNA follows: TGTGCCAGCAGCTTAAGGGCACTCTATAATTCACCCCTCCACTTT. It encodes CASSLRALYNSPLHF.